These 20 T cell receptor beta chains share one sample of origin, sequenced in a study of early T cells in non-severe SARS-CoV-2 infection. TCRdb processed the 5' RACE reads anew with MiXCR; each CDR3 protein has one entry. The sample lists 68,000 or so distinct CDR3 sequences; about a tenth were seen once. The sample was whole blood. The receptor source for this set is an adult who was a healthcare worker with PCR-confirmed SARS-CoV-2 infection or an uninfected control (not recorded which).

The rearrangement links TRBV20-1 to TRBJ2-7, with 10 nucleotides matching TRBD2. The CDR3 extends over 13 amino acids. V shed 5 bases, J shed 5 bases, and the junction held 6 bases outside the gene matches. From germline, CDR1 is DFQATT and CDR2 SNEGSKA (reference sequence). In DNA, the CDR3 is TGCAGTGCTCTTAGCGGGAGGAACCACGAGCAGTACTTC. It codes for CSALSGRNHEQYF.

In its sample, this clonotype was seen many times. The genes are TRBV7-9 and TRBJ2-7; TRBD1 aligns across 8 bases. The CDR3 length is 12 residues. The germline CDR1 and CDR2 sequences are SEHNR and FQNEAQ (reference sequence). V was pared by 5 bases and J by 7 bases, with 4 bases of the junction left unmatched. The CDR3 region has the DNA TGTGCCAGCAGCCCGACAGGGGCTGAGCAGTACTTC. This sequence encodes CASSPTGAEQYF. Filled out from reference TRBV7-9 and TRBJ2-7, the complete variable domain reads DTGVSQNPRHKITKRGQNVTFRCDPISEHNRLYWYRQTLGQGPEFLTYFQNEAQLEKSRLLSDRFSAERPKGSFSTLEIQRTEQGDSAMYLCASSPTGAEQYFGPGTRLTVT.

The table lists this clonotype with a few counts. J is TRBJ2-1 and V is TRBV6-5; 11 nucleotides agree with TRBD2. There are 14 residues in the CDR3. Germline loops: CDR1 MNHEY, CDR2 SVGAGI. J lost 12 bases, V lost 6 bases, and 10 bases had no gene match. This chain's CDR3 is CASRPLAGGRRQFF. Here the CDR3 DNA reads TGTGCCAGCAGACCTCTAGCGGGAGGTCGACGGCAGTTCTTC.

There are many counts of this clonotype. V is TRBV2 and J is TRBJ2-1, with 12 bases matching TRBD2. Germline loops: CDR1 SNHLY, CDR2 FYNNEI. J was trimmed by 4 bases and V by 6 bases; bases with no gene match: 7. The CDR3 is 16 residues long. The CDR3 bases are TGTGCCAGCAGCGTAACTAGCGGGAGGTGGTACAATGAGCAGTTCTTC. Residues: CASSVTSGRWYNEQFF.

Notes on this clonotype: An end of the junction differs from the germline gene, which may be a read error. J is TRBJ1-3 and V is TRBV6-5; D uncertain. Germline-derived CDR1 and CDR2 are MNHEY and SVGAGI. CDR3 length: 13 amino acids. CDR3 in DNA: TGTGCCAGCAGTTACTCGAGAGGAAGCACCATATATTTT. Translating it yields CASSYSRGSTIYF.

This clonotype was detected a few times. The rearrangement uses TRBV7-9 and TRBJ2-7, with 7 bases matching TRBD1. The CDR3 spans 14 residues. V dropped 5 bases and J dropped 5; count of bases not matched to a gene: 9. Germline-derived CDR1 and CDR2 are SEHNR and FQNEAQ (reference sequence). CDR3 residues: CASSPTGWFHEQYF. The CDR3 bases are TGTGCCAGCAGCCCGACAGGGTGGTTTCACGAGCAGTACTTC.

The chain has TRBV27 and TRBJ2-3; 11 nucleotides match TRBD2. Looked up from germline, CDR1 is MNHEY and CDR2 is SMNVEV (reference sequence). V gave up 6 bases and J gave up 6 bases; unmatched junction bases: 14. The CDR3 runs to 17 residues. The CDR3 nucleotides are TGTGCCAGCAGCTCTGGACTAGCGGGCCCCACCCTGGATACGCAGTATTTT. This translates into CASSSGLAGPTLDTQYF.

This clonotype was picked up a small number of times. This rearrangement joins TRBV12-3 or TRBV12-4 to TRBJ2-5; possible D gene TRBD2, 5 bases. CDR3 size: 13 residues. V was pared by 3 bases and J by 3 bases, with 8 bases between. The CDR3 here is CASSFRSEETQYF. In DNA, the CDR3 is TGTGCCAGCAGTTTCCGTAGCGAAGAGACCCAGTACTTC.

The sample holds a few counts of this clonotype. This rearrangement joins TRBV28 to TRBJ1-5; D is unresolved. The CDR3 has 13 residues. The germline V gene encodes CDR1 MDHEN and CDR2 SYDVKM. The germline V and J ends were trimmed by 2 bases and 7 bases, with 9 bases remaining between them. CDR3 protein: CASSLGEGQPQHF. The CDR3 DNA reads TGTGCCAGCAGTTTAGGAGAAGGCCAGCCCCAGCATTTT.

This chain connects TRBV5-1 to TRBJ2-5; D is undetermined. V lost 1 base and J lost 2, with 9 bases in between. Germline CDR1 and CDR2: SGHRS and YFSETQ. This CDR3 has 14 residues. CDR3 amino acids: CASSLYTEQETQYF. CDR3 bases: TGCGCCAGCAGCTTGTATACCGAACAAGAGACCCAGTACTTC.

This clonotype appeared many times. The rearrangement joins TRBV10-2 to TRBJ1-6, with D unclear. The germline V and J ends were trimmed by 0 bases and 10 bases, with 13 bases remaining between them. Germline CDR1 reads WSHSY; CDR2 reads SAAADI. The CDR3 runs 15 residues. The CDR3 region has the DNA TGCGCCAGCAGTGAGTCAAAGAGGGCGGAATCACCCCTCCACTTT. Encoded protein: CASSESKRAESPLHF.

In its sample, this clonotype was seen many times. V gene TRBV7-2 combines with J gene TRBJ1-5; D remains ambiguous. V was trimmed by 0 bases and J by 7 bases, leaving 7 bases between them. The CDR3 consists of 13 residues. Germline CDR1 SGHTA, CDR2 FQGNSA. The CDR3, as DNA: TGTGCCAGCAGCTTAGCGCTCGGACAGCCCCAGCATTTT. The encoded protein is CASSLALGQPQHF.

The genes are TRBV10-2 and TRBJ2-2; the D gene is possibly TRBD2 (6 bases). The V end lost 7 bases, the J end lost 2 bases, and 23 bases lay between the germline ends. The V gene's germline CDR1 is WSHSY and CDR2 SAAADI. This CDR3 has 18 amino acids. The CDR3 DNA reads TGCGCCAGCATTCGGGACTTCCACACGAGCCTTAACACCGGGGAGCTGTTTTTT. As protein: CASIRDFHTSLNTGELFF.

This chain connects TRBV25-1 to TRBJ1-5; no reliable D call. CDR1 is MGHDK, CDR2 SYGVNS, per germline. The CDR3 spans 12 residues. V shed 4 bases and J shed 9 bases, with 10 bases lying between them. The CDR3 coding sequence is TGTGCCAGCAGTGCGGGGTTTCGGCCCCAGCATTTT. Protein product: CASSAGFRPQHF.

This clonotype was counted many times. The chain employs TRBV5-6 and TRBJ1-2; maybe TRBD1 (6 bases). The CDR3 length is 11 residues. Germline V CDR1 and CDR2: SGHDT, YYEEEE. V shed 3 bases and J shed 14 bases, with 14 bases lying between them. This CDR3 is CASSSRRGATF. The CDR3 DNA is TGTGCCAGCAGCTCACGGAGGGGGGCTACCTTC.

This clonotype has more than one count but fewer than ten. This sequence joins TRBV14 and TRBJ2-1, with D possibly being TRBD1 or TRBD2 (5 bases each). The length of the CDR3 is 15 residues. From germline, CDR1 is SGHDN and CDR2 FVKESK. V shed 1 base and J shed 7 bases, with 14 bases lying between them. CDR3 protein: CASSQVRGIGNEQFF. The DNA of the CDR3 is TGTGCCAGCAGCCAAGTACGGGGCATCGGGAATGAGCAGTTCTTC.

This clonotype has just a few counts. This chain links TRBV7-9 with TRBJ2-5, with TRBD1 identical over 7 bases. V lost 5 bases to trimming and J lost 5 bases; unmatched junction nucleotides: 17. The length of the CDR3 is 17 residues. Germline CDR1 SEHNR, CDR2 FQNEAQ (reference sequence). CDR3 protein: CASSPPKRAGGHETQYF. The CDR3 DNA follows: TGTGCCAGCAGCCCCCCGAAGAGGGCAGGGGGACATGAGACCCAGTACTTC. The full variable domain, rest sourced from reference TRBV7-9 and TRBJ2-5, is DTGVSQNPRHKITKRGQNVTFRCDPISEHNRLYWYRQTLGQGPEFLTYFQNEAQLEKSRLLSDRFSAERPKGSFSTLEIQRTEQGDSAMYLCASSPPKRAGGHETQYFGPGTRLLVL.

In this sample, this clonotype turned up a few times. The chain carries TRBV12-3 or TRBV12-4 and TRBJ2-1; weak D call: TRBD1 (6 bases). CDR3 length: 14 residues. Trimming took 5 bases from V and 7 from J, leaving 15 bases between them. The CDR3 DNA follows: TGTGCCAGCAGTGAGCGACAGGATTTTAATGAGCAGTTCTTC. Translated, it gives CASSERQDFNEQFF.

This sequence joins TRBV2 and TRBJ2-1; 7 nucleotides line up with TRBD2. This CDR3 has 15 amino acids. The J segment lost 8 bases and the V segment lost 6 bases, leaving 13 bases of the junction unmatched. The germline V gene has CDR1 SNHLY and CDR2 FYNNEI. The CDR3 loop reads CASREMREGRDEQFF. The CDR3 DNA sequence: TGTGCCAGCAGGGAGATGAGGGAGGGACGGGATGAGCAGTTCTTC.

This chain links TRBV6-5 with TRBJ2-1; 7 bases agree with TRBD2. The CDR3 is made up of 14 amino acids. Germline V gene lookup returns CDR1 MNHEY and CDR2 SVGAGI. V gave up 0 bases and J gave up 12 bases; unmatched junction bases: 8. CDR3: CASSYSRGGMVQFF. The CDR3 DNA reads TGTGCCAGCAGTTACTCGAGGGGAGGGATGGTGCAGTTCTTC.